This entry describes one T cell receptor (beta chain). Antigen unknown. With the ViraFEST assay, the study expanded antigen-specific CD4+ T cells using viral peptide pools, then sequenced them. Scientists isolated CD4+ T cells after a roughly 9-day culture period ended. PCR-confirmed SARS-CoV-2 infection occurred in the person between March and December 2020. Some 2.1 million PBMC per well received 10 IU/ml IL-2 and around 11 ug/ml peptides in culture. Half-medium exchanges with IL-2 medium took place on days 3 and 7. This sample was taken from a study of vaccination effects on CD4 cells after COVID-19. Study summary: Two convalescent patients each provided a sample, at 16 days and at one week before vaccination.

Notes on the study in general: The study found marked clonal contraction of infection- and vaccine-induced clones late after vaccination.

TCRdb keeps only in-frame clones here, not all; method: immunoSEQ multiplex PCR. In the table there are 21,000 or so clones, roughly four fifths of which are singletons. This TCR derives from a human donor who had a prior SARS-CoV-2 infection. The input for sequencing was CD4+ T cells from PBMCs cultured with a peptide pool, taken before COVID-19 vaccination.

The CDR3 sequence: CASSIPPLRASPTGELFF. CDR3 sequence (DNA): TGTGCCAGCAGTATTCCCCCATTGAGGGCCTCGCCCACCGGGGAGCTGTTTTTT. This chain uses TRBV7-8 with TRBJ2-2, with D perhaps matching TRBD2 (5 bases). The germline gives CDR1 SGHVS, CDR2 FQNEAQ. CDR3 size: 18 residues. V lost 6 bases, J lost 4 bases, and 24 bases lay in between.